This TCR beta chain was documented in a study of T-cell memory formation after mild COVID-19. In the study overall: The TCR clusters were mostly specific to one donor.

This clonotype was counted between two and nine times. Antigen: not known. Germline-derived CDR1 and CDR2 are SEHNR and FQNEAQ (reference sequence). Trimming at V came to 0 bases and at J to 2 bases, leaving 6 bases not matched to a gene. This CDR3 region has 17 residues. General study results and limits: Clones from the second wave (peaking day 37) had unconfirmed SARS-CoV-2 specificity. Largely, contracting CD4+ clones fell within CM and EM, and contracting CD8+ clones within EMRA.

After 5'RACE with constant-segment primers, TCR alpha and TCR beta cDNA libraries carrying sample barcodes and UMIs were obtained. TCRdb used MiXCR to reprocess the 5' RACE reads, holding one entry per CDR3 protein. The table records around 300,000 distinct CDR3 sequences, around 15% of them present only once. The TCR comes from a young man who had mild COVID-19 (a few samples of this study predate the infection). Cell type and time point are not known. The V and J genes are TRBV7-9 and TRBJ1-1; 10 bases line up with TRBD1. The sequenced material came from PBMCs or a T cell subset sorted from them (not recorded which). The CDR3 loop reads CASSLASWTGGNTEAFF. The CDR3 DNA reads TGTGCCAGCAGCTTAGCGTCGTGGACAGGGGGAAACACTGAAGCTTTCTTT.